One sample yielded the 18 T cell receptor beta chains listed below, sequenced in a study of shared clonotypes between healthy human individuals. The method was immunoSEQ multiplex PCR; TCRdb's version includes in-frame clones alone and lacks a portion of them. The data hold hundreds of thousands of clones, with 74% observed a single time. Sequenced input: memory CD4+ T cells sorted from blood. Subset described: CD45RA-negative fraction. The receptors shown here come from a woman aged 25 to 39 in good health.

The gene calls are TRBV15 and TRBJ1-4; 7 bases match TRBD1. The trim removed 5 bases at V and 4 bases at J, leaving 7 bases unmatched. The CDR3 has 15 amino acids. Looked up from germline, CDR1 is LNHNV and CDR2 is YYDKDF (reference sequence). The CDR3 nucleotides read TGTGCCACCAGCCGCAGGGGGGTCGGTAATGAAAAACTGTTTTTT. Residues: CATSRRGVGNEKLFF.

The chain recombines TRBV27 with TRBJ1-5; 8 bases line up with TRBD1. Trimming removed 5 bases from V and 6 bases from J; junction bases left unmatched: 9. CDR3 size: 15 residues. The V gene's germline CDR1 is MNHEY and CDR2 SMNVEV (reference sequence). The CDR3 DNA follows: TGTGCCAGCAGTATGACCGGACAGGGTGTTCAGCCCCAGCATTTT. This sequence encodes CASSMTGQGVQPQHF.

The rearrangement uses TRBV19 and TRBJ2-3; 11 bases agree with TRBD2. V lost 0 bases and J lost 4; bases outside the gene matches: 18. The CDR3 loop spans 21 amino acids. Germline CDR1 is LNHDA and CDR2 is SQIVND (reference sequence). CDR3 protein: CASSIDSVGLAGAGNPDTQYF. CDR3 in DNA: TGTGCCAGTAGTATAGATTCAGTTGGACTAGCGGGTGCGGGAAATCCAGATACGCAGTATTTT.

This sequence joins TRBV18 and TRBJ2-1, with 13 nucleotides matching TRBD2. This CDR3 is built from 17 residues. From germline, CDR1 is KGHSH and CDR2 LQKENI. Unmatched junction bases numbered 8, after V lost 3 bases and J lost 6 bases. The CDR3 loop reads CASSPNGLAGVGNEQFF. CDR3 nucleotides: TGTGCCAGCTCACCTAACGGACTAGCGGGAGTCGGCAATGAGCAGTTCTTC.

This chain links TRBV7-6 with TRBJ2-1, with 8 positions matching TRBD2. Germline V gene data show CDR1 as SGHVS and CDR2 as FNYEAQ. V dropped 1 base and J dropped 4; count of bases not matched to a gene: 3. The length of the CDR3 is 15 residues. CDR3 loop: CASSLVLAAYNEQFF. CDR3 nucleotide sequence: TGTGCCAGCAGCTTAGTACTAGCGGCATACAATGAGCAGTTCTTC.

In its sample, this clone was seen once. The CDR3 loop reads CASSRTGEAFF. The DNA of the CDR3 is TGTGCCAGCAGTAGGACCGGAGAAGCTTTCTTT. This chain joins TRBV7-6 and TRBJ1-1; D unresolved. The CDR3 consists of 11 residues. Per the germline V gene, CDR1 is SGHVS and CDR2 is FNYEAQ. Between the trimmed V and J ends, which lost 6 bases and 8 bases, there was a span of 10 bases.

This clone has just one count. The same CDR3 arises from other DNA sequences in this sample as well. CDR3 amino acids: CASSIWGANTGELFF. CDR3 coding DNA: TGTGCCAGTAGTATTTGGGGCGCGAACACCGGGGAGCTGTTTTTT. This chain uses TRBV19 with TRBJ2-2; possible D gene TRBD1, 5 bases. Trimming took 3 bases from V and 0 from J, leaving 8 bases between them. CDR1 is LNHDA, CDR2 SQIVND, per germline (reference sequence). This CDR3 comprises 15 residues.

J is TRBJ2-7 and V is TRBV4-2; 10 nucleotides align to TRBD1. V shed 0 bases, J shed 3 bases, and the junction held 2 bases outside the gene matches. The CDR3 is 15 residues long. Germline V gene lookup returns CDR1 LGHNA and CDR2 YNFKEQ. CDR3: CASSQEDRGLYEQYF. The CDR3 bases are TGTGCCAGCAGCCAAGAAGACAGGGGGCTCTACGAGCAGTACTTC.

A remark on this clone: The same CDR3 arises from other DNA sequences in this sample as well. The chain has TRBV5-4 and TRBJ2-3, with D possibly TRBD1 on 6 matching bases. CDR3 length equals 15 residues. Germline-derived CDR1 and CDR2 are SGHNT and YYREEE (reference sequence). V shed 0 bases and J shed 3 bases, with 11 bases lying between them. The CDR3 DNA is TGTGCCAGCAGCTTGGCGCTGGGGGCAACAGATACGCAGTATTTT. Translating gives CASSLALGATDTQYF.

The J gene is TRBJ2-2, the V gene TRBV4-1, with D possibly TRBD2 on 5 matching bases. The CDR3 length is 13 residues. V dropped 6 bases and J dropped 6 bases, with 11 bases sitting between them. Germline V gene sequence: CDR1 MGHRA, CDR2 YSYEKL. The CDR3 reads CASRLATSGELFF. In nucleotides, the CDR3 is TGCGCCAGCAGGCTAGCAACATCCGGGGAGCTGTTTTTT.

The chain has TRBV6-5 and TRBJ2-7; D is possibly TRBD1 or TRBD2 (5 bases each). CDR1 is MNHEY, CDR2 SVGAGI, per germline. This CDR3 has 14 residues. Trimming removed 5 bases from V and 7 bases from J, with 18 bases in between. The DNA of the CDR3 is TGTGCCAGCAGTGAATGGGGGAGATCTGAAGAGCAGTACTTC. It translates to CASSEWGRSEEQYF.

J is TRBJ2-7 and V is TRBV27, with unresolved D. With 4 bases removed from V and 0 bases from J, the gap between germline ends came to 7 bases. Looked up from germline, CDR1 is MNHEY and CDR2 is SMNVEV (reference sequence). The CDR3 is made up of 13 amino acids. In DNA, the CDR3 is TGTGCCAGCAGTTCACTAAGCTCCTACGAGCAGTACTTC. This gives the protein CASSSLSSYEQYF.

V is TRBV6-5 and J is TRBJ2-7; 14 bases map to TRBD2. The trim removed 6 bases at V and 4 bases at J, leaving 5 bases unmatched. The CDR3 runs 15 residues. Germline V gives CDR1 MNHEY, CDR2 SVGAGI. Written as DNA, the CDR3 is TGTGCCAGCAGCCGAGGGACTAGCGGGAGATACGAGCAGTACTTC. This sequence encodes CASSRGTSGRYEQYF.

The CDR3 loop is CASSGRQKQETQYF. CDR3 coding DNA: TGTGCCAGCAGTGGGCGGCAGAAACAAGAGACCCAGTACTTC. The chain combines TRBV2 with TRBJ2-5; D unresolved. Trimming took 4 bases from V and 2 from J, leaving 11 bases between them. The CDR3 is 14 residues long. Germline V gene lookup returns CDR1 SNHLY and CDR2 FYNNEI.

V gene TRBV10-3 combines with J gene TRBJ2-5, with 7 bases fitting TRBD1. Trimming took 4 bases from V and 0 from J; bases not matched to a gene: 2. Germline values: CDR1 ENHRY, CDR2 SYGVKD. The CDR3 contains 14 residues. CDR3 in DNA: TGTGCCATCAGTGCACAGGGGTACCAAGAGACCCAGTACTTC. This translates into CAISAQGYQETQYF.

The chain is built from TRBV19 and TRBJ2-1; the D gene is possibly TRBD2 (6 bases). V lost 4 bases, J lost 7 bases, and 23 bases lay in between. The CDR3 spans 17 residues. Germline assignment: CDR1 LNHDA and CDR2 SQIVND (reference sequence). CDR3 amino acids: CASSRVGDFSPTNEQFF. The CDR3 coding sequence is TGTGCCAGTAGTAGGGTGGGGGACTTTTCCCCTACGAATGAGCAGTTCTTC.

The genes are TRBV21-1 and TRBJ1-5; the table gives TRBD1 as D, unverified against the DNA. TRBV21-1 is a pseudogene locus. The CDR3 totals 14 residues. CDR3 amino acids: CASLTAAGNQPQHF. CDR3 in DNA: TGTGCCAGCCTTACAGCTGCTGGCAATCAGCCCCAGCATTTT.

V usage is TRBV4-2 and J usage is TRBJ2-2, with 10 bases identical to TRBD2. CDR3 length: 20 residues. Germline V gene lookup returns CDR1 LGHNA and CDR2 YNFKEQ. The V and J ends lost 0 bases and 4 bases, in that order; junction bases with no gene match: 14. Written as DNA, the CDR3 is TGTGCCAGCAGCCAAGACCGTAGGGCTAGCGGGAGTGGGGGCACCGGGGAGCTGTTTTTT. It is translated as CASSQDRRASGSGGTGELFF.